This T cell receptor (beta chain) was obtained from a study of T cells in localized non-small cell lung cancer. Broader study findings: Prolonged overall survival went with higher T cell density in the blood. A median of around 60 clones ranked among the top 100 in tumor appeared in adjacent lung. Because sequencing included only one region (of the tumor), heterogeneity remains possible. Highest T cell clonality was seen in uninvolved adjacent lung, surpassing that measured in tumor.

Clones were sequenced by immunoSEQ multiplex PCR, and TCRdb holds only the in-frame ones, with some missing. The table includes 90,000 to 100,000 clones, approximately 91% detected once. Trimming left V 2 bases short and J 4 bases short, with 4 bases between. This CDR3 has 12 amino acids. Per germline, CDR1 SEHNR and CDR2 FQNEAQ (reference sequence). With regard to this clone: Its matching antigen is unknown.

The sequenced sample was PBMCs, obtained before any cancer treatment. The clonotype was recovered from a woman aged 40-70 years with stage II squamous cell lung carcinoma. This sequence joins TRBV7-9 and TRBJ2-3; no reliable D call. The CDR3 loop is CASSLRADTQYF. The CDR3 coding sequence is TGTGCCAGCAGCTTAAGAGCAGATACGCAGTATTTT.